This T cell receptor (beta chain) was sequenced during a study of cytomegalovirus exposure and HLA in healthy donors (dated by TCRdb to 2015 to 2018). Describing the broader study: According to a later analysis, one platform produced both the approximately 110 validation repertoires and the roughly 640 repertoires of the first cohort. Besides the first cohort of roughly 660 subjects, a separate validation cohort made up of 120 different subjects was used. The study combined high-throughput TCR immunosequencing, statistical association of individual TCRs with disease status, and machine learning to predict cytomegalovirus infection status. The study was designed to test whether signatures of past pathogen exposure could be identified by cataloging public T cell receptors. General study outcomes and caveats: A later analysis lacked HLA typing for the validation cohort, so it scored co-occurrence in that cohort across all 120 repertoires. The authors suggested that the approach could potentially be extended to other disease states and immunological phenotypes. Across donors, most TCR sequences were observed very rarely, whereas some public TCRs were present in many individuals. Subsequent analysis determined that TCRs grouped into clusters in the first cohort also showed a tendency toward co-occurrence across the roughly 110 validation repertoires, and approximately 93% of cluster scores exceeded 0. In the study, approximately 150 TCR beta chains were listed as associated with cytomegalovirus. The classifier was reported to diagnose cytomegalovirus status with high specificity and sensitivity in both the original and validation cohorts. Three of the identified cytomegalovirus-associated TCR beta chains were confirmed in vitro to be specific for cytomegalovirus antigens.

Concerning this clone: This receptor's antigen is unknown. Within one base of it there is no much larger clone, and no base qualities were kept.

Library preparation was by the immunoSEQ multiplex PCR assay. The study's processing was this. To diagnose cytomegalovirus status from the catalog of TCR beta chain sequences, a statistical classification framework was built. TCRdb stores this immuneACCESS table with in-frame sequences only. Part of the clones is absent; in the studies checked, under half of the shortfall reflects unresolved V genes, and no reason is known for the rest. Clonal size and the V and J genes are those of that table, whereas D and trimming came from the DNA. This sample gives about 71,000 clones in total; less than 95% of them show up just once. Of the sample, 1% is held by the ten largest clones. The donors belonged to the validation cohort of approximately 130 subjects, which was separate from the roughly 700-subject first cohort. The junction shows trimming of 4 bases on V and 7 bases on J, and the gene matches do not reach 7 bases of it. The CDR3 runs 15 residues from the cysteine to the phenylalanine. Only CDR3 DNA remains: 45 bases, in frame from the first base. Looking up the germline V gene yields CDR1 SGHVS and CDR2 FQNEAQ.

The chain is assembled from TRBV7-8 and TRBJ1-5; 10 junctional bases match TRBD1. The clonotype comes from a woman aged 18-29 years in good health and CMV-seronegative. The sample comprised PBMCs. The CDR3 region has the sequence CASSSGQGFLQPQHF. In nucleotides, the sequence is TGTGCCAGCAGCTCGGGACAGGGGTTCTTGCAGCCCCAGCATTTT.